The 31 T cell receptor beta chains listed next were all sequenced from one sample in a study of T cells in Graves' hyperthyroidism and ophthalmopathy. Template material for amplifying TCR beta CDR3 regions consisted of RNA transcripts. HTBI primers drove first-round RT-PCR of the TCR CDR3. TCRdb fed the multiplex PCR reads into MiXCR, producing one record per CDR3 protein. Here the sample spans over 450,000 distinct CDR3 sequences, roughly 17% being singletons. The sequenced sample was blood. These receptors all stem from a young woman with Graves' ophthalmopathy.

This clonotype occurred many times. The V call is TRBV11-2, the J call TRBJ2-7; D is possibly TRBD2 (5 bases). Trimming took off 3 bases at V and 5 bases at J, with 14 bases between the two ends. CDR1 SGHAT and CDR2 FQNNGV come from the germline V gene. The CDR3 runs 14 residues. CDR3 residues: CASSLAWPGNEQYF. CDR3 DNA sequence: TGTGCCAGCAGCTTGGCCTGGCCGGGGAACGAGCAGTACTTC.

This clonotype appeared many times. The chain links TRBV7-9 to TRBJ1-2, with D tentatively TRBD1 (5 bases). V gave up 5 bases and J gave up 4 bases, with 11 bases separating them. The germline V gene encodes CDR1 SEHNR and CDR2 FQNEAQ (reference sequence). The CDR3 sequence is 13 residues long. CDR3 region: CASSPRTSYGYTF. Written as DNA, the CDR3 is TGTGCCAGCAGCCCCCGGACAAGCTATGGCTACACCTTC.

In this sample, this clonotype turned up many times. The chain combines TRBV6-2 or TRBV6-3 with TRBJ2-7, with 9 bases identical to TRBD1. From germline, CDR1 is MNHEY and CDR2 SVGEGT. This CDR3 is built from 15 residues. The V segment lost 0 bases and the J segment 3 bases; nucleotides outside the gene matches: 3. The CDR3 DNA is TGTGCCAGCAGTTACTCGACAGGGGGGTTCTACGAGCAGTACTTC. It specifies CASSYSTGGFYEQYF.

This clonotype was detected only a few times. Written as DNA, the CDR3 is TGTGCCAGCAGCTTAGATCAAAGGCAGGCGGCTTCACCCCTCCACTTT. It encodes CASSLDQRQAASPLHF. This sequence joins TRBV11-2 and TRBJ1-6; no definite D call. The CDR3 extends over 16 amino acids. Germline values: CDR1 SGHAT, CDR2 FQNNGV. The V end lost 0 bases, the J end lost 9 bases, and 15 bases lay between the germline ends.

This clonotype was observed a handful of times. The chain has TRBV6-2 or TRBV6-3 and TRBJ1-1; 7 bases fit TRBD1. The CDR3 is made up of 14 amino acids. Germline V CDR1 and CDR2: MNHEY, SVGEGT. Germline trimming cut 5 bases from V and 2 bases from J; bases unmatched to any gene: 5. The CDR3 region has the DNA TGTGCCAGCAGTACAGGGGTTCCTAACACTGAAGCTTTCTTT. Its translation is CASSTGVPNTEAFF.

V gene TRBV29-1 combines with J gene TRBJ2-7; 7 nucleotides agree with TRBD2. The CDR3 runs to 13 residues. The trim removed 4 bases at V and 0 bases at J, leaving 3 bases unmatched. From germline, CDR1 is SQVTM and CDR2 ANQGSEA. The DNA for the CDR3 is TGCAGCGTTGTCGGGACTACCTCCTACGAGCAGTACTTC. Translation gives CSVVGTTSYEQYF.

At least ten counts were recorded for this clonotype. The rearrangement links TRBV5-5 to TRBJ1-1; D uncertain. Germline CDR1 and CDR2: SGHKS and YYEKEE (reference sequence). The V gene lost 3 bases and the J gene lost 1 base, with 10 bases spanning the gap. The CDR3 spans 14 residues. CDR3 coding DNA: TGTGCCAGCAGCTGGACCCAGGCGAACACTGAAGCTTTCTTT. This gives the protein CASSWTQANTEAFF. Combining the CDR3 with reference TRBV5-5 and TRBJ1-1 gives the whole variable domain DAGVTQSPTHLIKTRGQQVTLRCSPISGHKSVSWYQQVLGQGPQFIFQYYEKEERGRGNFPDRFSARQFPNYSSELNVNALLLGDSALYLCASSWTQANTEAFFGQGTRLTVV.

This clonotype was observed a handful of times. The V and J genes are TRBV9 and TRBJ1-6; TRBD1 matches at 8 bases. V trimming: 0 bases; J trimming: 5 bases; junction bases outside the gene matches: 10. CDR1 SGDLS and CDR2 YYNGEE come from the germline V gene. The CDR3 contains 18 residues. CDR3 DNA: TGTGCCAGCAGCGTAGGTTCCTCAGGGGGCAAGGATAATTCACCCCTCCACTTT. This gives the protein CASSVGSSGGKDNSPLHF.

The CDR3 bases are TGTGCCAGCAGTGAAGAAGGGGGATTAGCCAAAAACATTCAGTACTTC. It yields the protein CASSEEGGLAKNIQYF. The chain has TRBV6-1 and TRBJ2-4, with D possibly matching TRBD1 (6 bases). V was trimmed by 1 base and J by 0 bases, leaving 10 bases between them. This CDR3 comprises 16 residues. Germline CDR1 is MNHNS and CDR2 is SASEGT.

Concerning this clonotype: At one of its ends the junction is not consistent with the germline gene, which may arise from a read error. J is TRBJ2-1 and V is TRBV5-1, with unresolved D. The CDR3 consists of 14 residues. Looked up from germline, CDR1 is SGHRS and CDR2 is YFSETQ. CDR3 bases: TGCGCCAGCAGCTTAAGGTTAGGGTACAATGAGCAGCTCTTC. Amino acid sequence: CASSLRLGYNEQLF.

This clonotype was recorded at least ten times. The genes are TRBV5-8 and TRBJ2-5; a possible D gene is TRBD1 (6 bases). Trimming cost V 2 bases and J 2 bases, with 13 bases left between them. The length of the CDR3 is 15 residues. Germline V gene sequence: CDR1 SGHTS, CDR2 YDEGEE. The CDR3 region has the DNA TGTGCCAGCAGCTTTTCCGTAGGGGGACAAGAGACCCAGTACTTC. Protein sequence: CASSFSVGGQETQYF.

This chain connects TRBV7-2 to TRBJ1-4; D is possibly TRBD1 (5 bases). Germline CDR1 reads SGHTA; CDR2 reads FQGNSA. V gave up 5 bases and J gave up 3 bases, with 13 bases separating them. CDR3 length: 15 residues. The CDR3 protein is CASSGSLGANEKLFF. The DNA for the CDR3 is TGTGCCAGCAGCGGATCCTTAGGGGCTAATGAAAAACTGTTTTTT. The variable domain in full, completed from reference TRBV7-2 and TRBJ1-4, reads GAGVSQSPSNKVTEKGKDVELRCDPISGHTALYWYRQSLGQGLEFLIYFQGNSAPDKSGLPSDRFSAERTGGSVSTLTIQRTQQEDSAVYLCASSGSLGANEKLFFGSGTQLSVL.

This clonotype has ten or more counts. V is TRBV29-1 and J is TRBJ2-1; TRBD2 aligns across 16 bases. Germline V gene sequence: CDR1 SQVTM, CDR2 ANQGSEA. The CDR3 is 12 residues long. CDR3 in DNA: TGCAGGGCCGGGACTAGCGGGGGGGGGCAGTTCTTC. The encoded protein is CRAGTSGGGQFF.

This clonotype has more than one count but fewer than ten. The gene calls are TRBV28 and TRBJ2-3; 9 positions agree with TRBD2. The germline V gene encodes CDR1 MDHEN and CDR2 SYDVKM. The CDR3 is 16 residues long. The junction had 11 bases not matched to a gene; V was cut back by 3 bases and J by 7 bases. In DNA, the CDR3 is TGTGCCAGCAGTTTTCCAGCGAGCGGGGGGTCAAATACGCAGTATTTT. This sequence encodes CASSFPASGGSNTQYF.

This clonotype was picked up many times. V and J are TRBV7-8 and TRBJ2-1, with 8 bases aligning to TRBD2. The CDR3 runs 17 residues. With 1 base clipped from V and 5 bases from J, the junction kept 10 bases outside the gene matches. CDR1 and CDR2 (germline): SGHVS, FQNEAQ. The CDR3 DNA sequence: TGTGCCAGCAGCTTAGAAGGTTTAGTAGCGGGACACAATGAGCAGTTCTTC. This codes for CASSLEGLVAGHNEQFF. The entire variable domain, with the rest obtained from reference TRBV7-8 and TRBJ2-1, is as follows: GAGVSQSPRYKVAKRGQDVALRCDPISGHVSLFWYQQALGQGPEFLTYFQNEAQLDKSGLPSDRFFAERPEGSVSTLKIQRTQQEDSAVYLCASSLEGLVAGHNEQFFGPGTRLTVL.

In this sample, this clonotype turned up many times. The J gene is TRBJ1-1, the V gene TRBV5-1; D not resolved. CDR1 and CDR2 (germline): SGHRS, YFSETQ. This CDR3 comprises 13 residues. V gave up 5 bases and J gave up 1 base, with 9 bases separating them. CDR3 bases: TGCGCCAGCAGGGTTGATACGAACACTGAAGCTTTCTTT. Translating it yields CASRVDTNTEAFF.

This clonotype was recorded a few times. This chain joins TRBV6-1 and TRBJ2-5, with 10 nucleotides matching TRBD1. V dropped 1 base and J dropped 4; count of bases not matched to a gene: 6. The CDR3 has 16 amino acids. Germline CDR1 is MNHNS and CDR2 is SASEGT. CDR3: CASSEEVGTGAETQYF. In nucleotides, the CDR3 is TGTGCCAGCAGTGAAGAGGTTGGGACAGGGGCAGAGACCCAGTACTTC.

This clonotype was counted many times. The chain combines TRBV28 with TRBJ2-1; 10 bases are shared with TRBD2. Germline-derived CDR1 and CDR2 are MDHEN and SYDVKM. The CDR3 has 15 amino acids. The ends lost 4 bases at V and 7 bases at J; junction bases unmatched: 7. The DNA of the CDR3 is TGTGCCAGCAGTTCTCCTAGCGGGAGATTAAATGAGCAGTTCTTC. Protein: CASSSPSGRLNEQFF.

The CDR3 sequence: CSASASGSLADNEQFF. In DNA, the CDR3 is TGCAGCGCCTCCGCCAGCGGGAGTCTGGCAGACAATGAGCAGTTCTTC. This rearrangement joins TRBV29-1 to TRBJ2-1, with TRBD2 matching over 8 bases. Trimming at V came to 7 bases and at J to 5 bases, leaving 16 bases not matched to a gene. Germline V gene lookup returns CDR1 SQVTM and CDR2 ANQGSEA. CDR3 length equals 16 residues.

This clonotype was seen a few times. The V and J genes are TRBV7-9 and TRBJ1-3; 7 positions match TRBD1. This CDR3 is 15 amino acids long. Unmatched junction bases numbered 5, after V lost 4 bases and J lost 2 bases. Germline CDR1 SEHNR, CDR2 FQNEAQ (reference sequence). CDR3 region: CASSSHTGAGNTIYF. CDR3 nucleotides: TGTGCCAGCAGCTCACATACAGGGGCTGGAAACACCATATATTTT.

This chain uses TRBV19 with TRBJ2-1; tentatively, D is TRBD1 or TRBD2 (5 bases each). The CDR3 spans 14 residues. From germline, CDR1 is LNHDA and CDR2 SQIVND (reference sequence). Trimming pared 8 bases from V and 8 bases from J, leaving 19 bases between. The CDR3 loop reads CASRTVLGRDEQFF. The CDR3 coding sequence is TGTGCCAGTCGGACCGTATTGGGGCGGGATGAGCAGTTCTTC.

In its sample, this clonotype was seen many times. J is TRBJ2-5 and V is TRBV20-1; 13 bases map to TRBD2. Germline V CDR1 and CDR2: DFQATT, SNEGSKA (reference sequence). V lost 5 bases to trimming and J lost 5 bases; unmatched junction nucleotides: 5. CDR3 length: 14 amino acids. The CDR3 DNA sequence: TGCAGTGCTCCCGGACTAGCGGGAGAGGAGACCCAGTACTTC. It translates to CSAPGLAGEETQYF.

This clonotype was detected many times. V usage is TRBV27 and J usage is TRBJ2-3, with 9 bases that match TRBD2. The CDR3 is made up of 19 amino acids. Germline lookup yields CDR1 MNHEY and CDR2 SMNVEV (reference sequence). The V gene end was trimmed by 2 bases and the J gene end by 2 bases; junction bases not matched to a gene: 14. The CDR3 region is CASSLNSPLAGASTDTQYF. The CDR3 region has the DNA TGTGCCAGCAGTTTAAACTCCCCCTTAGCGGGAGCGTCCACAGATACGCAGTATTTT.

This clonotype has ten or more counts. The V call is TRBV20-1, the J call TRBJ2-5; 9 nucleotides agree with TRBD1. CDR3 length: 14 amino acids. CDR1 is DFQATT, CDR2 SNEGSKA, per germline (reference sequence). With 1 base clipped from V and 3 bases from J, the junction kept 3 bases outside the gene matches. The CDR3 sequence: CSARARTGEETQYF. CDR3 sequence (DNA): TGCAGTGCTAGAGCGCGGACAGGGGAAGAGACCCAGTACTTC.

This clonotype has a handful of counts. The chain has TRBV28 and TRBJ2-1, with TRBD2 matching over 11 bases. The length of the CDR3 is 19 residues. CDR1 is MDHEN and CDR2 is SYDVKM in the germline V gene. V gave up 9 bases and J gave up 7 bases; unmatched junction bases: 23. CDR3 in DNA: TGTGCCAGTAGTCCTACTTCCCGACTAGCGGGGTACCCCCCTAATGAGCAGTTCTTC. Translating it yields CASSPTSRLAGYPPNEQFF.

The chain combines TRBV9 with TRBJ2-2, with D unclear. The germline V and J ends were trimmed by 7 bases and 7 bases, with 14 bases remaining between them. The germline V gene encodes CDR1 SGDLS and CDR2 YYNGEE. This CDR3 comprises 13 residues. CDR3 coding DNA: TGTGCCAGCGGCCCCTCGAGAGGCGGGGAGCTGTTTTTT. It translates to CASGPSRGGELFF.

This chain uses TRBV11-2 with TRBJ2-1, with 9 bases identical to TRBD2. The CDR3 has 17 amino acids. In germline, CDR1 is SGHAT, CDR2 FQNNGV. The junction had 18 bases not matched to a gene; V was cut back by 5 bases and J by 10 bases. The CDR3 reads CASSQVSGGPLTGEQFF. The DNA of the CDR3 is TGTGCCAGCAGCCAAGTTAGCGGGGGACCCCTTACAGGGGAGCAGTTCTTC.

This clonotype has at least ten counts. The chain is built from TRBV12-3 or TRBV12-4 and TRBJ1-1, with 9 bases that match TRBD1. This CDR3 is 15 amino acids long. V dropped 6 bases and J dropped 7; count of bases not matched to a gene: 12. The CDR3 is CASSRQLQGAREAFF. CDR3 sequence (DNA): TGTGCCAGCAGCCGCCAACTACAGGGGGCGCGTGAAGCTTTCTTT.

V is TRBV29-1 and J is TRBJ1-2; 9 bases match TRBD1. Germline CDR1 and CDR2: SQVTM and ANQGSEA. This CDR3 has 14 amino acids. The V segment lost 4 bases and the J segment 4 bases; nucleotides outside the gene matches: 7. This CDR3 reads CSVVGQGKGYGYTF. Here the CDR3 DNA reads TGCAGCGTTGTCGGACAGGGGAAAGGCTATGGCTACACCTTC.

This clonotype has at least ten counts. The chain combines TRBV20-1 with TRBJ1-5; 9 bases map to TRBD1. CDR1 and CDR2 from the germline V gene are DFQATT and SNEGSKA (reference sequence). This CDR3 is 15 amino acids long. V shed 3 bases, J shed 4 bases, and the junction held 7 bases outside the gene matches. The CDR3 loop reads CSASVGTGYNQPQHF. Here the CDR3 DNA reads TGCAGTGCTAGCGTCGGGACAGGGTATAATCAGCCCCAGCATTTT.

This clonotype was counted ten times or more. The chain couples TRBV2 to TRBJ2-1; 15 bases are shared with TRBD2. The CDR3 is 17 amino acids. The germline CDR1 and CDR2 sequences are SNHLY and FYNNEI. The V segment lost 6 bases and the J segment 2 bases; nucleotides outside the gene matches: 5. The CDR3 protein is CASRLGLAGGPYNEQFF. The DNA for the CDR3 is TGTGCCAGCAGATTGGGACTAGCGGGGGGCCCCTACAATGAGCAGTTCTTC.